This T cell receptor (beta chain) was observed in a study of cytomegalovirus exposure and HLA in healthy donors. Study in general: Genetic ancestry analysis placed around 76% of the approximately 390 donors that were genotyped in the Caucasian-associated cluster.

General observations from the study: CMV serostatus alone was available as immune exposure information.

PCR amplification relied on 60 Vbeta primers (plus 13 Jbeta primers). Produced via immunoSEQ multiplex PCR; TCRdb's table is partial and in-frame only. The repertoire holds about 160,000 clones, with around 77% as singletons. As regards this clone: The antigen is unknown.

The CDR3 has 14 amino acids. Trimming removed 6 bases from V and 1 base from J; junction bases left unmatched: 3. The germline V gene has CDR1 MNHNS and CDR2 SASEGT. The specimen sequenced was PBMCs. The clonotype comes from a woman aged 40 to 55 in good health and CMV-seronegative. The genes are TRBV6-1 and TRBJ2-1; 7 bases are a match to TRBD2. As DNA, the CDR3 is TGTGCCAGCAGCGGGACTACTTCCTACAATGAGCAGTTCTTC. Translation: CASSGTTSYNEQFF.